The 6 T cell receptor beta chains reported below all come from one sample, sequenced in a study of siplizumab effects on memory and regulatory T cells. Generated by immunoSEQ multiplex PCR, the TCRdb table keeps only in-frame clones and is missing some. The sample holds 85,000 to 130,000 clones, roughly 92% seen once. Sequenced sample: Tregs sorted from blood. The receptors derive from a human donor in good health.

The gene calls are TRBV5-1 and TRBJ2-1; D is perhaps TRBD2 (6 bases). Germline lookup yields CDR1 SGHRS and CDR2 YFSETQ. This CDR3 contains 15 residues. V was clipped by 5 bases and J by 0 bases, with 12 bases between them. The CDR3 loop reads CASSSDGSSYNEQFF. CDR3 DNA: TGCGCCAGCAGTTCGGACGGGAGCTCCTACAATGAGCAGTTCTTC.

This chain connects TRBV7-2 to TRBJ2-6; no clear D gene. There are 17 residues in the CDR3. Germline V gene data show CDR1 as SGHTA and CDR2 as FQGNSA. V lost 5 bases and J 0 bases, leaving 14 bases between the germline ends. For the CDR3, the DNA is TGTGCCAGCAGCGGACGGGTCTTAAACTCTGGGGCCAACGTCCTGACTTTC. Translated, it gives CASSGRVLNSGANVLTF.

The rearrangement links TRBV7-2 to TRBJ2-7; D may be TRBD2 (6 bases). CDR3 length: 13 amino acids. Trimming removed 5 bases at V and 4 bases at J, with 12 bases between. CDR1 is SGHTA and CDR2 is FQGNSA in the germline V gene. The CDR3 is CASSGPSEYEQYF. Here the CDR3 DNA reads TGTGCCAGCAGCGGACCTAGCGAGTACGAGCAGTACTTC.

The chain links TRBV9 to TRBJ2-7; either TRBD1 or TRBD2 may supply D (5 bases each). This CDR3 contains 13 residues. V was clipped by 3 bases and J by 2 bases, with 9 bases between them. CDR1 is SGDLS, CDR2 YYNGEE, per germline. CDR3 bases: TGTGCCAGCAGCGAGGGACCAACCTACGAGCAGTACTTC. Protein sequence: CASSEGPTYEQYF.

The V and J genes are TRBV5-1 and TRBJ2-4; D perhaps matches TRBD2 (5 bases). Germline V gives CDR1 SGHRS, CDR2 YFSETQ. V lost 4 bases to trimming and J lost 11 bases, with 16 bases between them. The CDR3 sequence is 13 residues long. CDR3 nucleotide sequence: TGCGCCAGCAGCCCTGGACCCGCGGGCGTTCAGTACTTC. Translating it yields CASSPGPAGVQYF.

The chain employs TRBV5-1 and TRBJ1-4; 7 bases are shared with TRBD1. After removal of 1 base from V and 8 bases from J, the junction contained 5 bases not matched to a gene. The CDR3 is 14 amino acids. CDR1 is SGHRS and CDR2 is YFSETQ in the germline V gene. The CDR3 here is CASSLTGVGEKLFF. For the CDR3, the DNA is TGCGCCAGCAGCTTGACAGGGGTCGGCGAAAAACTGTTTTTT. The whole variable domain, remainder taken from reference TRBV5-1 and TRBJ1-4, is KAGVTQTPRYLIKTRGQQVTLSCSPISGHRSVSWYQQTPGQGLQFLFEYFSETQRNKGNFPGRFSGRQFSNSRSEMNVSTLELGDSALYLCASSLTGVGEKLFFGSGTQLSVL.